These 25 T cell receptor beta chains were sequenced from one sample in a study of a mutant IDH1 vaccine in newly diagnosed glioma. Measured with immunoSEQ multiplex PCR; TCRdb has only the in-frame clones, and not every one. The data show 30,000 to 45,000 clones, approximately 80% seen once. The antigens for these receptors are not known. Noted time point: week 5, during vaccination. Every single dose of the vaccine, 300 ug of mutant IDH1 20-mer peptide, came with topical imiquimod. The starting material was PBMCs, obtained from a glioma patient whose treatment included an IDH1 peptide vaccine. Every receptor here comes from a man between 35 and 55 years old with glioma.

The rearrangement links TRBV6-5 to TRBJ1-6, with TRBD1 identical over 7 bases. The J segment lost 9 bases and the V segment lost 6 bases, leaving 8 bases of the junction unmatched. Per germline, CDR1 MNHEY and CDR2 SVGAGI. This CDR3 comprises 14 residues. DNA for the CDR3: TGTGCCAGCAGCGGGACAGTTGGGGGTTCACCCCTCCACTTT. This codes for CASSGTVGGSPLHF.

The chain employs TRBV4-2 and TRBJ1-4; no definite D call. This CDR3 comprises 15 residues. Per the germline V gene, CDR1 is LGHNA and CDR2 is YNFKEQ. V gave up 0 bases and J gave up 6 bases, with 11 bases separating them. The CDR3 DNA sequence: TGTGCCAGCAGCCAAGAGGAACAGTGGTATGAAAAACTGTTTTTT. This gives the protein CASSQEEQWYEKLFF.

The chain is built from TRBV6-1 and TRBJ2-7; possibly TRBD1 for D (6 bases). Germline CDR1 MNHNS, CDR2 SASEGT. Deletions cut 3 bases from V and 3 bases from J, with 9 bases between. CDR3 length: 13 amino acids. The CDR3 is CASSDPGVYEQYF. In DNA, the CDR3 is TGTGCCAGCAGTGATCCAGGGGTCTACGAGCAGTACTTC.

V gene TRBV4-1 combines with J gene TRBJ1-2, with TRBD1 identical over 8 bases. The CDR3 sequence is 15 residues long. Germline CDR1 reads MGHRA; CDR2 reads YSYEKL. Trimming removed 2 bases from V and 9 bases from J; junction bases left unmatched: 11. The CDR3 region is CASSQTWKDRARYTF. In nucleotides, the CDR3 is TGCGCCAGCAGCCAAACCTGGAAGGACAGGGCGCGCTACACCTTC.

The J gene is TRBJ2-3, the V gene TRBV5-4; no firm D call. The CDR3 spans 16 residues. V lost 1 base and J 1 base, leaving 13 bases between the germline ends. From germline, CDR1 is SGHNT and CDR2 YYREEE (reference sequence). DNA of the CDR3: TGTGCCAGCAGCTTGCGGCCCACGACCCGCACAGATACGCAGTATTTT. This translates into CASSLRPTTRTDTQYF.

In its sample, this clone ranks as medium-sized. This chain connects TRBV4-2 to TRBJ1-5; TRBD1 might be the D (5 bases). Germline V gene data show CDR1 as LGHNA and CDR2 as YNFKEQ. Trimming took off 2 bases at V and 5 bases at J, with 16 bases between the two ends. The CDR3 is 16 residues long. In nucleotides, the CDR3 is TGTGCCAGCAGCCAAATAGGCAGGGTGGGGGATCAGCCCCAGCATTTT. Translation: CASSQIGRVGDQPQHF.

The chain carries TRBV7-8 and TRBJ2-7; a weak D match, TRBD2 (6 bases). Per the germline V gene, CDR1 is SGHVS and CDR2 is FQNEAQ. The CDR3 totals 15 residues. V lost 5 bases, J lost 2 bases, and 16 bases lay in between. CDR3 in amino acids: CASSLGGVAAYEQYF. CDR3 nucleotides: TGTGCCAGCAGCCTCGGCGGGGTAGCGGCCTACGAGCAGTACTTC.

The genes are TRBV5-1 and TRBJ2-5, with TRBD2 identical over 7 bases. The CDR3 length is 15 residues. With V trimmed by 0 bases and J by 1 base, 3 bases remained unmatched. Germline assignment: CDR1 SGHRS and CDR2 YFSETQ. The CDR3 spells CASSLEGLPQETQYF. The CDR3 coding sequence is TGCGCCAGCAGCTTGGAGGGACTACCCCAAGAGACCCAGTACTTC.

The chain joins TRBV4-1 to TRBJ2-2; 8 positions agree with TRBD2. The CDR3 is made up of 19 amino acids. The V segment lost 3 bases and the J segment 5 bases; nucleotides outside the gene matches: 17. Per germline, CDR1 MGHRA and CDR2 YSYEKL. CDR3 nucleotide sequence: TGCGCCAGCAGCCAGGCCGTGGGCGCGGGGGGCCGAAAAACCGGGGAGCTGTTTTTT. The encoded protein is CASSQAVGAGGRKTGELFF.

The chain recombines TRBV5-1 with TRBJ2-5; D ambiguous. This CDR3 has 12 amino acids. Germline CDR1 is SGHRS and CDR2 is YFSETQ. V was cut by 5 bases and J by 1 base, with 6 bases left in between. The CDR3 region has the DNA TGCGCCAGCAGGCAGGCCCAAGAGACCCAGTACTTC. Translating gives CASRQAQETQYF.

The rearrangement links TRBV5-5 to TRBJ1-1, with D unresolved. There are 14 residues in the CDR3. The germline V gene has CDR1 SGHKS and CDR2 YYEKEE (reference sequence). Trimming took off 0 bases at V and 4 bases at J, with 10 bases between the two ends. The CDR3 is CASSLEPYSTEAFF. DNA for the CDR3: TGTGCCAGCAGCTTGGAACCATATTCCACTGAAGCTTTCTTT.

V usage is TRBV6-1 and J usage is TRBJ2-7; 10 bases line up with TRBD2. Germline V gene lookup returns CDR1 MNHNS and CDR2 SASEGT. This CDR3 region has 15 residues. V was clipped by 7 bases and J by 5 bases; unmatched bases: 11. CDR3 residues: CASTISGGVADEQYF. The CDR3 DNA reads as TGTGCCAGCACCATAAGCGGGGGGGTTGCGGACGAGCAGTACTTC.

The genes are TRBV25-1 and TRBJ1-2; the D is unclear. Germline V gene sequence: CDR1 MGHDK, CDR2 SYGVNS. The CDR3 is 12 residues long. Trimming pared 8 bases from V and 7 bases from J, leaving 14 bases between. The CDR3 reads CASLPRVGGYTF. For the CDR3, the DNA is TGTGCCAGCCTACCGAGGGTCGGTGGCTACACCTTC.

This clone is categorized as medium-sized. This chain connects TRBV19 to TRBJ1-2; 10 bases match TRBD1. Per the germline V gene, CDR1 is LNHDA and CDR2 is SQIVND (reference sequence). J was trimmed by 0 bases and V by 3 bases; bases with no gene match: 1. The CDR3 is 15 amino acids. The CDR3: CASSMGTGANYGYTF. The CDR3 nucleotides are TGTGCCAGTAGTATGGGGACAGGGGCTAACTATGGCTACACCTTC. Supplemented by reference TRBV19 and TRBJ1-2, the full variable domain reads DGGITQSPKYLFRKEGQNVTLSCEQNLNHDAMYWYRQDPGQGLRLIYYSQIVNDFQKGDIAEGYSVSREKKESFPLTVTSAQKNPTAFYLCASSMGTGANYGYTFGSGTRLTVV.

V gene TRBV5-1 combines with J gene TRBJ2-3, with a weak D call TRBD2 (7 bases). The CDR3 contains 15 residues. Trimming stripped 2 bases from V and 3 bases from J, with 13 bases between. In germline, CDR1 is SGHRS, CDR2 YFSETQ. The CDR3 here is CASSLGGAGTDTQYF. The DNA of the CDR3 is TGCGCCAGCAGCTTAGGGGGGGCCGGGACAGATACGCAGTATTTT. The variable domain in full, completed from reference TRBV5-1 and TRBJ2-3, reads KAGVTQTPRYLIKTRGQQVTLSCSPISGHRSVSWYQQTPGQGLQFLFEYFSETQRNKGNFPGRFSGRQFSNSRSEMNVSTLELGDSALYLCASSLGGAGTDTQYFGPGTRLTVL.

The chain uses TRBV4-1 and TRBJ1-1, with D possibly TRBD1 on 5 matching bases. Between the trimmed V and J ends, which lost 0 bases and 4 bases, there was a span of 9 bases. Germline CDR1 reads MGHRA; CDR2 reads YSYEKL. The CDR3 consists of 14 residues. CDR3 coding DNA: TGCGCCAGCAGCCAAGATCGGGGGGTCACTGAAGCTTTCTTT. This encodes CASSQDRGVTEAFF.

The chain combines TRBV27 with TRBJ2-5; D perhaps matches TRBD2 (7 bases). V was shortened by 4 bases and J by 1 base, with 13 bases between the two germline ends. This CDR3 contains 15 residues. Germline V CDR1 and CDR2: MNHEY, SMNVEV (reference sequence). CDR3 DNA sequence: TGTGCCAGCAGTTCTCGGGGGGCGTCCCAAGAGACCCAGTACTTC. Residues: CASSSRGASQETQYF.

V usage is TRBV5-1 and J usage is TRBJ2-1; D gene unclear. This CDR3 has 14 amino acids. CDR1 and CDR2 (germline): SGHRS, YFSETQ. V lost 6 bases and J 6 bases, leaving 16 bases between the germline ends. CDR3: CASTPGSLGNEQFF. The CDR3 DNA is TGCGCCAGCACACCAGGAAGTTTAGGCAATGAGCAGTTCTTC.

This clone was seen only a few times. The gene calls are TRBV29-1 and TRBJ2-7; D is possibly TRBD2 (5 bases). Deletions cut 4 bases from V and 0 bases from J, with 13 bases between. Per germline, CDR1 SQVTM and CDR2 ANQGSEA. There are 14 residues in the CDR3. The CDR3 DNA is TGCAGCGTTGTGGGCGGGTCTAGCTCCTACGAGCAGTACTTC. The encoded protein is CSVVGGSSSYEQYF.

The gene calls are TRBV5-6 and TRBJ2-1; 15 positions match TRBD2. The CDR3 totals 16 residues. V gave up 4 bases and J gave up 7 bases; unmatched junction bases: 6. Germline V gives CDR1 SGHDT, CDR2 YYEEEE. CDR3 loop: CASSRQGLAGGNEQFF. The CDR3 nucleotides read TGTGCCAGCAGCCGACAGGGACTAGCGGGGGGTAATGAGCAGTTCTTC.

The rearrangement uses TRBV9 and TRBJ2-7; D gene ambiguous. CDR3 length equals 14 residues. CDR1 and CDR2 from the germline V gene are SGDLS and YYNGEE. Deletions cut 4 bases from V and 5 bases from J, with 16 bases between. The CDR3 nucleotides are TGTGCCAGCAGCCCCCTGGAAGCGTTCCACGAGCAGTACTTC. Translation gives CASSPLEAFHEQYF.

This clone was detected only a few times. This chain uses TRBV19 with TRBJ2-7; weak D call: TRBD1 (5 bases). In germline, CDR1 is LNHDA, CDR2 SQIVND (reference sequence). This CDR3 comprises 15 residues. V was trimmed by 1 base and J by 4 bases, leaving 14 bases between them. Written as DNA, the CDR3 is TGTGCCAGTAGTATAGCTAACAGTGGACAATACGAGCAGTACTTC. It specifies CASSIANSGQYEQYF.

The CDR3 DNA reads TGCGCCAGCAGCCAGCACCTCATCACAGGGGGCAATAAGTCCTACAATGAGCAGTTCTTC. Amino acids: CASSQHLITGGNKSYNEQFF. V and J are TRBV4-1 and TRBJ2-1; 9 bases map to TRBD1. The CDR3 has 20 amino acids. In germline, CDR1 is MGHRA, CDR2 YSYEKL. V was pared by 3 bases and J by 1 base, with 16 bases of the junction left unmatched.

The chain has TRBV29-1 and TRBJ1-3, with D maybe TRBD1 (5 bases). The CDR3 contains 16 residues. Germline V gene sequence: CDR1 SQVTM, CDR2 ANQGSEA. Trimming left V 0 bases short and J 3 bases short, with 15 bases between. CDR3 region: CSVEDPARDFGNTIYF. The CDR3 DNA reads as TGCAGCGTTGAAGATCCGGCCAGGGACTTTGGAAACACCATATATTTT. Together with reference TRBV29-1 and TRBJ1-3, the CDR3 gives the full variable domain: SAVISQKPSRDICQRGTSLTIQCQVDSQVTMMFWYRQQPGQSLTLIATANQGSEATYESGFVIDKFPISRPNLTFSTLTVSNMSPEDSSIYLCSVEDPARDFGNTIYFGEGSWLTVV.

DNA for the CDR3: TGCGCCAGCAGCTTCCGGGACAGGGCGGCTGAAGCTTTCTTT. It codes for CASSFRDRAAEAFF. The V gene is TRBV5-1, the J gene TRBJ1-1; 9 bases fit TRBD1. Looked up from germline, CDR1 is SGHRS and CDR2 is YFSETQ. The CDR3 is made up of 14 amino acids. V trimming: 2 bases; J trimming: 6 bases; junction bases outside the gene matches: 5.